The sequence of this T cell receptor (beta chain) was determined in a study of OX40 agonist ivuxolimab in advanced cancers. This table comes from immunoSEQ multiplex PCR, and its TCRdb copy is limited to in-frame clones, with some not included. This sample yields about 88,000 clones, of which 75% to 90% are seen a single time; roughly 0.22% belongs to the top ten. The sequencing used CD4+ or CD8+ T cells sorted from blood, collected in a trial of the OX40 agonist ivuxolimab. The clonotype was recovered from an adult with an advanced solid tumor such as melanoma, head and neck, liver or kidney cancer.

CDR3 amino acids: CASSPIVPYEQYF. CDR3 sequence (DNA): TGTGCCAGCAGTCCCATTGTCCCCTACGAGCAGTACTTC. V gene TRBV28 combines with J gene TRBJ2-7, with unresolved D. V lost 5 bases and J 2 bases, leaving 10 bases between the germline ends. From germline, CDR1 is MDHEN and CDR2 SYDVKM. The CDR3 loop spans 13 amino acids.